This TCR beta chain was captured by sequencing in a study of human T cells and chemical hapten exposure. Unique molecular identifiers were affixed to discrete cDNA molecules within the library. TCRdb independently ran MiXCR on the RACE reads; one entry per CDR3 protein. Of some 330,000 distinct CDR3 sequences in the sample, about 5% were seen once. This clonotype was observed many times. The antigen is not known. Deletions cut 1 base from V and 3 bases from J, with 8 bases between. Germline-derived CDR1 and CDR2 are SGHRS and YFSETQ. The CDR3 contains 14 residues. Study conclusions and caveats: Correlating positively with patch test score were the PT1 expanded TCR counts.

Time point reported: pre-sensitization, week 0. Treatment denoted: therapeutic diphenylcyclopropenone sensitization with weekly scalp DPC. The TCR comes from a woman between 18 and 30 years old with alopecia areata. Some clones in this sample may be carry-over from other donors' samples. The chain uses TRBV5-1 and TRBJ2-1; the D gene is possibly TRBD1 (5 bases). The specimen was whole blood, collected in connection with sensitization to the hapten diphenylcyclopropenone (DPC). CDR3 loop: CASSLTGVYNEQFF. In DNA, the CDR3 is TGCGCCAGCAGCTTGACAGGAGTCTACAATGAGCAGTTCTTC.